Each of the 13 T cell receptor beta chains below was sequenced from the same sample in a study of cytomegalovirus exposure and HLA in healthy donors. Produced via immunoSEQ multiplex PCR; TCRdb's table is partial and in-frame only. The sample records 210,000 or so clones, roughly 88% being singletons. Sequences were obtained from PBMCs. The receptors originated from a woman in her late teens or twenties in good health and CMV-seronegative.

This sequence joins TRBV2 and TRBJ2-1, with D hard to call. The V end was cut by 8 bases, the J end by 4 bases, with 9 bases between. Per germline, CDR1 SNHLY and CDR2 FYNNEI. The CDR3 has 12 amino acids. The CDR3 loop reads CASYPEYNEQFF. In nucleotides, the CDR3 is TGTGCCAGCTATCCAGAATACAATGAGCAGTTCTTC.

The chain recombines TRBV5-6 with TRBJ2-1; D possibly corresponds to TRBD2 (6 bases). V shed 2 bases and J shed 8 bases, with 14 bases lying between them. The germline gives CDR1 SGHDT, CDR2 YYEEEE. The CDR3 runs 14 residues. The CDR3 loop reads CASSLRTILHEQFF. CDR3 DNA sequence: TGTGCCAGCAGCTTAAGGACTATCCTGCATGAGCAGTTCTTC.

The rearrangement uses TRBV28 and TRBJ2-2; no firm D call. Trimming left V 5 bases short and J 0 bases short, with 16 bases between. The CDR3 totals 17 residues. Germline values: CDR1 MDHEN, CDR2 SYDVKM. The CDR3 sequence is CASSPPGQAANTGELFF. The CDR3 nucleotides are TGTGCCAGCAGTCCCCCCGGTCAAGCTGCGAACACCGGGGAGCTGTTTTTT.

The chain combines TRBV19 with TRBJ1-1; TRBD1 matches at 8 bases. The CDR3 length is 18 residues. Germline trimming cut 3 bases from V and 2 bases from J; bases unmatched to any gene: 14. Germline assignment: CDR1 LNHDA and CDR2 SQIVND (reference sequence). The CDR3 DNA sequence: TGTGCCAGTAGTATCCTACCGGGACAGGCTCGGGTTAACACTGAAGCTTTCTTT. Amino acid sequence: CASSILPGQARVNTEAFF.

V gene TRBV6-1 combines with J gene TRBJ2-5; 10 bases agree with TRBD2. The V and J ends lost 5 bases and 5 bases, in that order; junction bases with no gene match: 8. Germline loops: CDR1 MNHNS, CDR2 SASEGT. The CDR3 contains 15 residues. Here the CDR3 reads CASSNIAGGGETQYF. CDR3 DNA: TGTGCCAGCAGTAACATAGCGGGAGGCGGGGAGACCCAGTACTTC.

The chain recombines TRBV28 with TRBJ2-5; perhaps TRBD1 as D (5 bases). This CDR3 contains 14 residues. The germline gives CDR1 MDHEN, CDR2 SYDVKM. V was trimmed by 3 bases and J by 2 bases, leaving 10 bases between them. The CDR3 bases are TGTGCCAGCAGTTTGCGACAGACTCAAGAGACCCAGTACTTC. It specifies CASSLRQTQETQYF. Complete variable domain (other parts from reference TRBV28 and TRBJ2-5): DVKVTQSSRYLVKRTGEKVFLECVQDMDHENMFWYRQDPGLGLRLIYFSYDVKMKEKGDIPEGYSVSREKKERFSLILESASTNQTSMYLCASSLRQTQETQYFGPGTRLLVL.

V gene TRBV11-2 combines with J gene TRBJ2-1, with D tentatively TRBD2 (6 bases). V lost 0 bases to trimming and J lost 8 bases, with 14 bases between them. The germline V gene encodes CDR1 SGHAT and CDR2 FQNNGV. The CDR3 totals 15 residues. The CDR3: CASSLETGAIHEQFF. The DNA for the CDR3 is TGTGCCAGCAGCTTAGAGACGGGAGCAATCCATGAGCAGTTCTTC.

V usage is TRBV7-9 and J usage is TRBJ1-1; D possibly corresponds to TRBD1 (6 bases). V was trimmed by 4 bases and J by 1 base, leaving 10 bases between them. The CDR3 contains 14 residues. CDR1 and CDR2 (germline): SEHNR, FQNEAQ (reference sequence). The CDR3 loop is CASSSHRENTEAFF. Written as DNA, the CDR3 is TGTGCCAGCAGCTCCCACAGGGAGAACACTGAAGCTTTCTTT.

J is TRBJ2-1 and V is TRBV27; D may be TRBD2 (5 bases). Per germline, CDR1 MNHEY and CDR2 SMNVEV (reference sequence). Trimming took 2 bases from V and 0 from J, leaving 14 bases between them. CDR3 length: 17 residues. The CDR3 sequence: CASSLIGRGFSYNEQFF. The CDR3 DNA follows: TGTGCCAGCAGTTTAATAGGCAGAGGGTTCTCCTACAATGAGCAGTTCTTC.

This clone was observed a few times. V and J are TRBV11-2 and TRBJ2-7; D might be TRBD2 (5 bases). Trimming left V 5 bases short and J 9 bases short, with 14 bases between. The CDR3 extends over 12 amino acids. Germline CDR1 and CDR2: SGHAT and FQNNGV. The chain's CDR3 is CASSPGGSGQYF. CDR3 nucleotides: TGTGCCAGCAGCCCAGGAGGTTCAGGGCAGTACTTC.

The chain couples TRBV27 to TRBJ1-1; D ambiguous. CDR1 is MNHEY and CDR2 is SMNVEV in the germline V gene (reference sequence). The CDR3 covers 15 residues. With 0 bases removed from V and 0 bases from J, the gap between germline ends came to 8 bases. The CDR3 DNA follows: TGTGCCAGCAGTTTATCGCGGGCTTTGAACACTGAAGCTTTCTTT. It yields the protein CASSLSRALNTEAFF.

This clone was detected only once. The gene calls are TRBV5-1 and TRBJ2-1; D is perhaps TRBD2 (6 bases). Trimming removed 1 base at V and 0 bases at J, with 11 bases between. The CDR3 covers 16 residues. CDR1 and CDR2 (germline): SGHRS, YFSETQ. DNA for the CDR3: TGCGCCAGCAGCTTGAAGCGGGCGAGCTCCTACAATGAGCAGTTCTTC. As protein: CASSLKRASSYNEQFF. Full variable domain (outside the CDR3, taken from reference TRBV5-1 and TRBJ2-1): KAGVTQTPRYLIKTRGQQVTLSCSPISGHRSVSWYQQTPGQGLQFLFEYFSETQRNKGNFPGRFSGRQFSNSRSEMNVSTLELGDSALYLCASSLKRASSYNEQFFGPGTRLTVL.

The chain links TRBV6-5 to TRBJ2-5; the D gene is possibly TRBD1 (6 bases). V lost 5 bases to trimming and J lost 5 bases, with 18 bases between them. This CDR3 region has 15 residues. In germline, CDR1 is MNHEY, CDR2 SVGAGI. The CDR3 region has the DNA TGTGCCAGCAGTGCTAGGACAGCTCGAGACGAGACCCAGTACTTC. It translates to CASSARTARDETQYF.